This T cell receptor beta chain was sequenced during a study of vaccination and CD4 T cells after COVID-19. With the Oncomine TCR Beta short-read assay, DNA from cultured CD4+ T cells was sequenced. MiXCR was run by TCRdb on the PCR reads, yielding one entry per CDR3 protein. The table records fewer than 25,000 distinct CDR3 sequences, roughly 40% of them present only once. In the case of this clonotype: Its specificity is not known.

V lost 5 bases and J 0 bases, leaving 11 bases between the germline ends. This CDR3 spans 15 amino acids. Germline V gene data show CDR1 as SEHNR and CDR2 as FQNEAQ (reference sequence). Specified treatment: approximately 9-day PBMC culture with coronavirus spike peptide pools or control peptides (ViraFEST assay). The material sequenced was CD4+ T cells from blood, cultured in vitro, taken before SARS-CoV-2 vaccination. This receptor was taken from a human donor who received a COVID-19 vaccine. This chain links TRBV7-9 with TRBJ1-3; D might be TRBD1 (5 bases). The CDR3 DNA reads TGTGCCAGCAGCCCCTGGACACCCTCTGGAAACACCATATATTTT. Amino acid sequence: CASSPWTPSGNTIYF.